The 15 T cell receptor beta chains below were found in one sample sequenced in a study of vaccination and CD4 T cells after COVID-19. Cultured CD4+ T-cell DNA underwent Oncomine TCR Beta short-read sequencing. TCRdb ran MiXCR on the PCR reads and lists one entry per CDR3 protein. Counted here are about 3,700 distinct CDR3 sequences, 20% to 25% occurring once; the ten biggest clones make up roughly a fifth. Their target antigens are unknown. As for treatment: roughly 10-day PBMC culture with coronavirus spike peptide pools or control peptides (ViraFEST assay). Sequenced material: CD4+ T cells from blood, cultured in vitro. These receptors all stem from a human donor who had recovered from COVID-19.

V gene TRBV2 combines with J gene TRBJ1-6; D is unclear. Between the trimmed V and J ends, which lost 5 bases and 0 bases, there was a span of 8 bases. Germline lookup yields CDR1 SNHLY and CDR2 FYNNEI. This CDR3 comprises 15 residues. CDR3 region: CASSYYSSYNSPLHF. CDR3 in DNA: TGTGCCAGCAGTTATTATTCCTCCTATAATTCACCCCTCCACTTT. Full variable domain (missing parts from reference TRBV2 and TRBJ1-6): EPEVTQTPSHQVTQMGQEVILRCVPISNHLYFYWYRQILGQKVEFLVSFYNNEISEKSEIFDDQFSVERPDGSNFTLKIRSTKLEDSAMYFCASSYYSSYNSPLHFGNGTRLTVT.

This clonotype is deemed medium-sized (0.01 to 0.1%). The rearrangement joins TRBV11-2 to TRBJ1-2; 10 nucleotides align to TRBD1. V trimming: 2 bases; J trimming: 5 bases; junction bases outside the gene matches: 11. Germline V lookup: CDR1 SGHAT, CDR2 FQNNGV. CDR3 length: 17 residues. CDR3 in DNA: TGTGCCAGCAGCTTACGTAGGGGGGACAGGGGATCGTATGGCTACACCTTC. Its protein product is CASSLRRGDRGSYGYTF.

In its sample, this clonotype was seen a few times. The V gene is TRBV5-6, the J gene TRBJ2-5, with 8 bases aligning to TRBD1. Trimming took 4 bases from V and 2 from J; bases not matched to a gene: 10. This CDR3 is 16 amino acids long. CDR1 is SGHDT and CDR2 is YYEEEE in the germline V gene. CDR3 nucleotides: TGTGCCAGCAGCGCTGGGACAGGCATCCCACAAGAGACCCAGTACTTC. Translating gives CASSAGTGIPQETQYF.

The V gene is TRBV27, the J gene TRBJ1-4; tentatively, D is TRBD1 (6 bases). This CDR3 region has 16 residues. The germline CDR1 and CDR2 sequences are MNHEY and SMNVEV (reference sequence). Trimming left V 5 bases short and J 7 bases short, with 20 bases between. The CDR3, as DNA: TGTGCCAGCAGTAGAAAATGGCGGGGGCAGGGTGAAAAACTGTTTTTT. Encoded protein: CASSRKWRGQGEKLFF.

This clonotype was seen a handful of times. Here the CDR3 reads CASSVGTQETQYF. The CDR3 DNA follows: TGCGCCAGCAGTGTTGGTACCCAAGAGACCCAGTACTTC. V gene TRBV10-1 combines with J gene TRBJ2-5; D unclear. V lost 4 bases, J lost 1 base, and 7 bases lay in between. The CDR3 extends over 13 amino acids. Germline V lookup: CDR1 WNHNN, CDR2 SYGVQD (reference sequence).

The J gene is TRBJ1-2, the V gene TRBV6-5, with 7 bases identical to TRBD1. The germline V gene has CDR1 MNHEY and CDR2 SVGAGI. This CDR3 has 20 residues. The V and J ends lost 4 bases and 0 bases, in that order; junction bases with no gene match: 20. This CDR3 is CASSSYADRSYPLANYGYTF. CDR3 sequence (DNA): TGTGCCAGCAGTTCCTATGCGGACAGGTCCTATCCTTTAGCTAACTATGGCTACACCTTC.

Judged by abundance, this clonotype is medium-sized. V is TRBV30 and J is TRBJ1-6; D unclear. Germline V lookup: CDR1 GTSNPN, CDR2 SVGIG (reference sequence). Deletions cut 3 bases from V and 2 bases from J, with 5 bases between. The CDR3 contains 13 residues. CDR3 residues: CAWRVTYNSPLHF. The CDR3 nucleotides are TGTGCCTGGAGAGTTACCTATAATTCACCCCTCCACTTT.

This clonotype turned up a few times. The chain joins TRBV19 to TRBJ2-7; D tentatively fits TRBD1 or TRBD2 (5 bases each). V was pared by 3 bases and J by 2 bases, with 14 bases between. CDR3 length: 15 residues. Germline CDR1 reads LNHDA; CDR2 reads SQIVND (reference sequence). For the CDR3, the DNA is TGTGCCAGTAGTATTTCCGGGACGGGGACCTACGAGCAGTACTTC. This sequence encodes CASSISGTGTYEQYF. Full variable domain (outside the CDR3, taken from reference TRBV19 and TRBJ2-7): DGGITQSPKYLFRKEGQNVTLSCEQNLNHDAMYWYRQDPGQGLRLIYYSQIVNDFQKGDIAEGYSVSREKKESFPLTVTSAQKNPTAFYLCASSISGTGTYEQYFGPGTRLTVT.

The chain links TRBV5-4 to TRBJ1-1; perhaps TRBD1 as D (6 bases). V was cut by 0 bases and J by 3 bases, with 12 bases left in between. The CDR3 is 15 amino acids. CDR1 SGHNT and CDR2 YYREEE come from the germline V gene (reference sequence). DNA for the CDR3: TGTGCCAGCAGCTTGGAAGGGAGGGGGGACACTGAAGCTTTCTTT. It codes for CASSLEGRGDTEAFF.

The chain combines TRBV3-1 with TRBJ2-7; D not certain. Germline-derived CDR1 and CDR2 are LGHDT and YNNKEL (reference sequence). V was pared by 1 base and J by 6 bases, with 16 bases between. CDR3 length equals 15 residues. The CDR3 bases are TGTGCCAGCAGCCAAGGCTACTCATCGTCGGGCGAGCAGTACTTC. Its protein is CASSQGYSSSGEQYF.

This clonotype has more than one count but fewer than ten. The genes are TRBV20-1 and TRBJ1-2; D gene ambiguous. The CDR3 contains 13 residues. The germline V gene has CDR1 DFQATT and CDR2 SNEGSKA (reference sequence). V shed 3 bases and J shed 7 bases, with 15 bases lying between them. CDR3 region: CSARGDVGLGYTF. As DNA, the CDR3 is TGCAGTGCTAGGGGAGATGTAGGGCTTGGCTACACCTTC.

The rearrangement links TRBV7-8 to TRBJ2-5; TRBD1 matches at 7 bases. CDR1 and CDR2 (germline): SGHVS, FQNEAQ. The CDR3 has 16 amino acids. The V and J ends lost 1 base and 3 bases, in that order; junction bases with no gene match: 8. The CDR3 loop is CASSLGPGGLKETQYF. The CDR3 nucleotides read TGTGCCAGCAGCTTAGGTCCAGGGGGTCTTAAAGAGACCCAGTACTTC.

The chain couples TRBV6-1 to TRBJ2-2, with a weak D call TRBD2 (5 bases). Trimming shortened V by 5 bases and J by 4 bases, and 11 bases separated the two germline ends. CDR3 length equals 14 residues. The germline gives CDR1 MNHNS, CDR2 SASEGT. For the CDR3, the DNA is TGTGCCAGCAGTACTCCCCGGGGCACCGGGGAGCTGTTTTTT. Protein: CASSTPRGTGELFF.

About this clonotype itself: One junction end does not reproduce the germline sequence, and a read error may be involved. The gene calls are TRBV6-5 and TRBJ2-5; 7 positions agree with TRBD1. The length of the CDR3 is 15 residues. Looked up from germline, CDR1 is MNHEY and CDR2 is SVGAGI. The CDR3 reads CVSSFTGVVQETQYF. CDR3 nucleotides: TGTGTCAGCAGTTTCACAGGGGTCGTTCAGGAGACCCAGTACTTC.

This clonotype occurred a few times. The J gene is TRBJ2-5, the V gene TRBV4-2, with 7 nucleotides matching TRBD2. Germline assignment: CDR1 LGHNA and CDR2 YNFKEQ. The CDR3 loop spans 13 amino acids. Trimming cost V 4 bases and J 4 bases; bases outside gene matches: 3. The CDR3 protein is CASSPREGETQYF. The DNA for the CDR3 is TGTGCCAGCAGCCCTAGGGAGGGAGAGACCCAGTACTTC.